The source of this T cell receptor (beta chain) is a study of blood T cell repertoires in COVID-19. At the level of the study: The samples span acute and convalescent COVID-19 from the United States, Italy and Spain. PBMCs, B-cell-depleted T cells, or T cells provided the cDNA or gDNA that made up the material.

CDR3 size: 12 residues. Germline V lookup: CDR1 LNHDA, CDR2 SQIVND (reference sequence). J lost 5 bases, V lost 6 bases, and 2 bases had no gene match. For this clone: Other DNA variants within this sample encode the same CDR3.

Here immunoSEQ multiplex PCR was the method, and the copy in TCRdb shows in-frame clones only, minus some. The table has 100,000 to 110,000 clones, 80% seen once. The chain is built from TRBV19 and TRBJ2-5, with 8 bases lining up with TRBD2. This receptor was taken from an older man with active or convalescent COVID-19. Sequencing was carried out using peripheral blood. The DNA of the CDR3 is TGTGCCAGTAGCCGGGGGGGGGAGACCCAGTACTTC. Amino acid sequence: CASSRGGETQYF.